Following are 16 T cell receptor beta chains from one sample sequenced in a study of OX40 agonist ivuxolimab in advanced cancers. Library preparation was by the immunoSEQ multiplex PCR assay. TCRdb took this table from immuneACCESS and kept in-frame rearrangements with V and J called. Such tables lack part of the clones; where checked against another copy, unresolved V genes explain under half of the gap, and the rest is unexplained. Recorded for this sample are around 48,000 clones; roughly three quarters of them occurred a single time. Together, the top ten hold about 3% of the sample. The sequences come from CD4+ or CD8+ T cells sorted from blood, collected in a trial of the OX40 agonist ivuxolimab. Receptor source: an adult with an advanced solid tumor such as melanoma, head and neck, liver or kidney cancer.

This sequence joins TRBV28 and TRBJ2-6; 11 bases agree with TRBD1. V shed 7 bases and J 0 bases; nucleotides not matched to a gene: 5. The CDR3 is 17 residues long. Germline assignment: CDR1 MDHEN and CDR2 SYDVKM. CDR3 nucleotides: TGTGCCAGCATGGGACAGGGGGGATACTCTGGGGCCAACGTCCTGACTTTC. Translated, it gives CASMGQGGYSGANVLTF.

Comments on this clone: The same CDR3 also results from other DNA sequences found in this sample. The genes are TRBV6-5 and TRBJ2-7, with D perhaps matching TRBD2 (6 bases). This CDR3 region has 13 residues. V was clipped by 0 bases and J by 4 bases, with 7 bases between them. The germline V gene has CDR1 MNHEY and CDR2 SVGAGI. The CDR3 DNA is TGTGCCAGCAGTTACTCCCGGGGGTACGAGCAGTACTTC. This encodes CASSYSRGYEQYF.

This clone was seen only a few times. The genes are TRBV18 and TRBJ1-1, with D uncertain. This CDR3 is 14 amino acids long. CDR1 and CDR2 from the germline V gene are KGHSH and LQKENI. Trimming pared 1 base from V and 0 bases from J, leaving 6 bases between. DNA of the CDR3: TGTGCCAGCTCACCACAGGGATTGAACACTGAAGCTTTCTTT. Translating gives CASSPQGLNTEAFF.

The rearrangement uses TRBV7-3 and TRBJ2-2; tentative D call: TRBD1 (5 bases). Trimming stripped 5 bases from V and 9 bases from J, with 16 bases between. This CDR3 comprises 14 residues. Germline CDR1 is SGHTA and CDR2 is FQGTGA. CDR3 protein: CASSPKSGSRELFF. The CDR3 DNA reads TGTGCCAGCAGCCCTAAATCAGGGTCGCGGGAGCTGTTTTTT.

The chain joins TRBV5-4 to TRBJ2-7, with D possibly being TRBD1 or TRBD2 (5 bases each). Germline V gene lookup returns CDR1 SGHNT and CDR2 YYREEE (reference sequence). The CDR3 is 14 residues long. V lost 7 bases, J lost 0 bases, and 14 bases lay in between. Here the CDR3 reads CASARGPDSYEQYF. In nucleotides, the CDR3 is TGTGCCAGCGCCCGGGGACCGGACTCCTACGAGCAGTACTTC.

This clone was recorded a few times. This chain joins TRBV15 and TRBJ2-5; TRBD1 matches at 9 bases. The V gene end was trimmed by 3 bases and the J gene end by 6 bases; junction bases not matched to a gene: 8. The CDR3 has 15 residues. In germline, CDR1 is LNHNV, CDR2 YYDKDF (reference sequence). CDR3 sequence (DNA): TGTGCCACCAGCAGCCTGACAGGGGGGTTTCAGACCCAGTACTTC. Its protein is CATSSLTGGFQTQYF.

Worth noting for this clone: One end of the junction is discordant with germline, which a read error may explain. The chain uses TRBV11-3 and TRBJ2-5; D is possibly TRBD2 (6 bases). CDR1 and CDR2 from the germline V gene are SGHNT and YENEEA. The CDR3 runs 13 residues. CDR3 amino acids: CASSPRGAEAQYF. In nucleotides, the CDR3 is TGTGCCAGCAGCCCTCGCGGGGCAGAGGCCCAGTACTTC. Variable domain in full (rest from reference TRBV11-3 and TRBJ2-5): EAGVVQSPRYKIIEKKQPVAFWCNPISGHNTLYWYLQNLGQGPELLIRYENEEAVDDSQLPKDRFSAERLKGVDSTLKIQPAELGDSAVYLCASSPRGAEAQYFGPGTRLLVL.

The gene calls are TRBV6-1 and TRBJ1-5; a possible D gene is TRBD1 (5 bases). V was cut by 5 bases and J by 6 bases, with 11 bases left in between. This CDR3 contains 13 residues. The germline V gene has CDR1 MNHNS and CDR2 SASEGT. The DNA for the CDR3 is TGTGCCAGCAGTTTCGGGGGTTTTCAGCCCCAGCATTTT. Encoded protein: CASSFGGFQPQHF.

The V and J genes are TRBV28 and TRBJ1-1; D perhaps matches TRBD1 (5 bases). This CDR3 spans 13 amino acids. Trimming left V 7 bases short and J 4 bases short, with 13 bases between. The V gene's germline CDR1 is MDHEN and CDR2 SYDVKM. For the CDR3, the DNA is TGTGCCAGCACCTTAAGGGGATTCACTGAAGCTTTCTTT. Translation: CASTLRGFTEAFF.

J is TRBJ2-1 and V is TRBV27; 9 bases match TRBD2. Germline CDR1 is MNHEY and CDR2 is SMNVEV (reference sequence). The CDR3 covers 17 residues. Trimming removed 6 bases from V and 6 bases from J; junction bases left unmatched: 15. The CDR3 sequence is CASRPILAGGTGNEQFF. The CDR3 coding sequence is TGTGCCAGCAGGCCCATACTAGCGGGTGGGACGGGCAATGAGCAGTTCTTC.

V and J are TRBV5-1 and TRBJ1-3, with no clear D. V was shortened by 4 bases and J by 0 bases, with 11 bases between the two germline ends. The CDR3 extends over 15 amino acids. CDR1 is SGHRS, CDR2 YFSETQ, per germline. The DNA of the CDR3 is TGCGCCAGCAGCCCCCTCCGGTTCTCTGGAAACACCATATATTTT. Translated: CASSPLRFSGNTIYF. Drawing the rest from reference TRBV5-1 and TRBJ1-3, the complete variable domain is KAGVTQTPRYLIKTRGQQVTLSCSPISGHRSVSWYQQTPGQGLQFLFEYFSETQRNKGNFPGRFSGRQFSNSRSEMNVSTLELGDSALYLCASSPLRFSGNTIYFGEGSWLTVV.

The V gene is TRBV19, the J gene TRBJ2-6, with D perhaps matching TRBD1 (6 bases). The CDR3 contains 15 residues. V lost 6 bases and J 8 bases, leaving 17 bases between the germline ends. In germline, CDR1 is LNHDA, CDR2 SQIVND (reference sequence). CDR3 in DNA: TGTGCCAGTAGAATACAGGGTTCTGGTTCCAACGTCCTGACTTTC. It yields the protein CASRIQGSGSNVLTF.

J is TRBJ1-1 and V is TRBV6-1; 10 positions agree with TRBD1. This CDR3 region has 15 residues. Germline trimming cut 5 bases from V and 1 base from J; bases unmatched to any gene: 4. CDR1 is MNHNS and CDR2 is SASEGT in the germline V gene. The CDR3 loop is CASSPGTGANTEAFF. The CDR3 nucleotides read TGTGCCAGCAGTCCCGGGACAGGGGCGAACACTGAAGCTTTCTTT.

The chain uses TRBV6-1 and TRBJ2-1; 9 nucleotides align to TRBD2. This CDR3 comprises 14 residues. Per germline, CDR1 MNHNS and CDR2 SASEGT. Losses at the gene ends were 5 bases for V and 5 bases for J; bases not matched to a gene: 4. The CDR3 DNA reads as TGTGCCAGCAGTCCGGGACTAGCCAACAATGAGCAGTTCTTC. Translated: CASSPGLANNEQFF.

The chain is built from TRBV5-1 and TRBJ1-1; D remains ambiguous. With 0 bases removed from V and 7 bases from J, the gap between germline ends came to 7 bases. The CDR3 has 12 residues. Germline CDR1 reads SGHRS; CDR2 reads YFSETQ. The CDR3 coding sequence is TGCGCCAGCAGCTTGGAACTGGGTGAAGCTTTCTTT. The encoded protein is CASSLELGEAFF. The full variable domain, in which reference TRBV5-1 and TRBJ1-1 provide the parts outside the CDR3, is KAGVTQTPRYLIKTRGQQVTLSCSPISGHRSVSWYQQTPGQGLQFLFEYFSETQRNKGNFPGRFSGRQFSNSRSEMNVSTLELGDSALYLCASSLELGEAFFGQGTRLTVV.

The chain uses TRBV1 and TRBJ2-7; the D call TRBD2 from the table was never checked on the DNA. TRBV1 is described as a pseudogene. The CDR3 extends over 15 amino acids. The CDR3 here is CTSSRSVAGGYEQYF. CDR3 nucleotide sequence: TGCACCAGCAGCCGCAGCGTAGCGGGAGGCTACGAGCAGTACTTC.